Below, 32 T cell receptor beta chains from the same sample are listed, as sequenced in a study of control samples from healthy donors and cancer patients. Profiling relied on immunoSEQ multiplex PCR, and the TCRdb table lists in-frame clones only, not all of them. The table shows 85,000 to 100,000 clones, with more than 80% occurring only once. Sequences were obtained from blood. The source is a man between 18 and 35 years old in good health.

CDR3 sequence: CASSQDRSNQPQHF. Here the CDR3 DNA reads TGTGCCAGCTCACAAGACAGGTCCAATCAGCCCCAGCATTTT. This chain uses TRBV18 with TRBJ1-5; D might be TRBD1 (6 bases). The germline gives CDR1 KGHSH, CDR2 LQKENI. V was trimmed by 4 bases and J by 3 bases, leaving 10 bases between them. CDR3 length: 14 residues.

The gene calls are TRBV27 and TRBJ1-2; D is ambiguous. Germline values: CDR1 MNHEY, CDR2 SMNVEV (reference sequence). The CDR3 sequence is 12 residues long. Trimming left V 8 bases short and J 4 bases short, with 11 bases between. The CDR3 nucleotides read TGTGCCAGCTCGGAAGCGGGCTATGGCTACACCTTC. This translates into CASSEAGYGYTF.

J is TRBJ2-7 and V is TRBV4-1; D might be TRBD1 (5 bases). Germline lookup yields CDR1 MGHRA and CDR2 YSYEKL. The length of the CDR3 is 15 residues. Trimming took 1 base from V and 5 from J, leaving 15 bases between them. CDR3 residues: CASSQGLQGLDEQYF. CDR3 coding DNA: TGCGCCAGCAGCCAAGGGCTTCAGGGCTTAGACGAGCAGTACTTC.

The chain is built from TRBV4-1 and TRBJ1-1; 7 nucleotides agree with TRBD1. From germline, CDR1 is MGHRA and CDR2 YSYEKL. J lost 0 bases, V lost 3 bases, and 4 bases had no gene match. The CDR3 is made up of 15 amino acids. The CDR3, as DNA: TGCGCCAGCAGCCACTCGGACAGGATGAACACTGAAGCTTTCTTT. Translation gives CASSHSDRMNTEAFF.

This chain links TRBV7-9 with TRBJ2-3, with 12 bases aligning to TRBD2. Losses at the gene ends were 5 bases for V and 3 bases for J; bases not matched to a gene: 9. The CDR3 runs 17 residues. Germline CDR1 and CDR2: SEHNR and FQNEAQ (reference sequence). CDR3 sequence reads: CASSRNLGLAGTDTQYF. CDR3 nucleotides: TGTGCCAGCAGCCGAAACCTTGGACTAGCGGGGACAGATACGCAGTATTTT.

This clone showed up just a few times. This chain joins TRBV6-2 or TRBV6-3 and TRBJ2-5; D remains unclear. The CDR3 extends over 13 amino acids. Germline CDR1 MNHEY, CDR2 SVGEGT. Between the trimmed V and J ends, which lost 0 bases and 4 bases, there was a span of 6 bases. The CDR3 DNA reads as TGTGCCAGCAGTTACTCAGAGCGAGAGACCCAGTACTTC. It yields the protein CASSYSERETQYF.

The rearrangement uses TRBV19 and TRBJ1-4; D uncertain. CDR1 LNHDA and CDR2 SQIVND come from the germline V gene (reference sequence). There are 15 residues in the CDR3. V was clipped by 4 bases and J by 5 bases, with 14 bases between them. The CDR3 spells CASSNVWTGNEKLFF. Written as DNA, the CDR3 is TGTGCCAGTAGTAATGTTTGGACGGGAAATGAAAAACTGTTTTTT. Using reference TRBV19 and TRBJ1-4 for the parts outside the CDR3, the full variable domain is DGGITQSPKYLFRKEGQNVTLSCEQNLNHDAMYWYRQDPGQGLRLIYYSQIVNDFQKGDIAEGYSVSREKKESFPLTVTSAQKNPTAFYLCASSNVWTGNEKLFFGSGTQLSVL.

This clone was picked up a small number of times. The gene calls are TRBV27 and TRBJ1-1, with a possible D match to TRBD1 (6 bases). This CDR3 is built from 16 residues. Germline CDR1 and CDR2: MNHEY and SMNVEV (reference sequence). Trimming took off 5 bases at V and 4 bases at J, with 20 bases between the two ends. CDR3 DNA: TGTGCCAGCAGTCCCCGGACAGTCCCAGGGGTCACTGAAGCTTTCTTT. Its protein product is CASSPRTVPGVTEAFF.

J is TRBJ1-1 and V is TRBV3-1 (or the pseudogene TRBV3-2); D is unclear. Trimming removed 0 bases at V and 3 bases at J, with 11 bases between. There are 15 residues in the CDR3. The germline V gene has CDR1 LGHDT and CDR2 YNNKEL (reference sequence). CDR3 coding DNA: TGTGCCAGCAGCCAAGACTCGGGTGGGGACACTGAAGCTTTCTTT. Its protein product is CASSQDSGGDTEAFF.

This chain joins TRBV6-1 and TRBJ1-1, with 8 bases aligning to TRBD1. Per germline, CDR1 MNHNS and CDR2 SASEGT. The CDR3 spans 15 residues. V gave up 2 bases and J gave up 7 bases; unmatched junction bases: 9. The CDR3 bases are TGTGCCAGCAGTGAATTCCCAGGACAGGGTAATGAAGCTTTCTTT. Its translation: CASSEFPGQGNEAFF.

The chain couples TRBV3-1 (or the pseudogene TRBV3-2) to TRBJ2-7; D not certain. CDR3 length: 15 residues. Germline V gene lookup returns CDR1 LGHDT and CDR2 YNNKEL (reference sequence). V lost 0 bases to trimming and J lost 5 bases, with 14 bases between them. The CDR3 region is CASSQEGQVSHEQYF. CDR3 coding DNA: TGTGCCAGCAGCCAAGAAGGGCAGGTGAGCCACGAGCAGTACTTC.

J is TRBJ1-3 and V is TRBV7-3; D uncertain. CDR1 and CDR2 from the germline V gene are SGHTA and FQGTGA. CDR3 length: 15 amino acids. V was clipped by 5 bases and J by 0 bases, with 11 bases between them. This chain's CDR3 is CASSLRGYSGNTIYF. The CDR3 DNA sequence: TGTGCCAGCAGCCTACGGGGATACTCTGGAAACACCATATATTTT.

The rearrangement links TRBV6-5 to TRBJ1-1; D unresolved. V was pared by 7 bases and J by 0 bases, with 15 bases between. The germline V gene has CDR1 MNHEY and CDR2 SVGAGI. The CDR3 loop spans 15 amino acids. CDR3 coding DNA: TGTGCCAGCACCCTCCCCGGGGTCATGAACACTGAAGCTTTCTTT. It encodes CASTLPGVMNTEAFF.

The chain recombines TRBV10-3 with TRBJ1-6; D is ambiguous. CDR1 ENHRY and CDR2 SYGVKD come from the germline V gene. Trimming stripped 3 bases from V and 6 bases from J, with 9 bases between. The CDR3 covers 14 residues. In DNA, the CDR3 is TGTGCCATCAGTGATTCAAGAGCTAATTCACCCCTCCACTTT. Encoded protein: CAISDSRANSPLHF.

The chain uses TRBV2 and TRBJ2-3; 9 nucleotides agree with TRBD2. The V gene's germline CDR1 is SNHLY and CDR2 FYNNEI. After removal of 0 bases from V and 2 bases from J, the junction contained 6 bases not matched to a gene. CDR3 length: 17 amino acids. CDR3 residues: CASSEALASGVTDTQYF. In nucleotides, the CDR3 is TGTGCCAGCAGTGAAGCGCTGGCTAGCGGGGTCACAGATACGCAGTATTTT.

This chain connects TRBV6-5 to TRBJ2-2; D is ambiguous. Germline V CDR1 and CDR2: MNHEY, SVGAGI. V was clipped by 0 bases and J by 4 bases, with 12 bases between them. The length of the CDR3 is 16 residues. CDR3 nucleotides: TGTGCCAGCAGTTACTCGACGGCCCTCGGCACCGGGGAGCTGTTTTTT. Translated, it gives CASSYSTALGTGELFF.

CDR3 region: CASSLRNTEAFF. The CDR3 coding sequence is TGTGCCAGCAGCTTAAGAAACACTGAAGCTTTCTTT. The V and J genes are TRBV5-5 and TRBJ1-1, with D unresolved. V lost 2 bases and J lost 2, with 4 bases in between. Germline V lookup: CDR1 SGHKS, CDR2 YYEKEE (reference sequence). The CDR3 sequence is 12 residues long.

This clone appeared a single time. The genes are TRBV5-5 and TRBJ1-5; perhaps TRBD1 as D (6 bases). CDR1 and CDR2 (germline): SGHKS, YYEKEE (reference sequence). V shed 4 bases and J shed 6 bases, with 23 bases lying between them. The CDR3 sequence is 17 residues long. The CDR3 sequence is CASSPYLQGNVFQPQHF. CDR3 nucleotides: TGTGCCAGCAGCCCGTATCTTCAGGGGAACGTTTTTCAGCCCCAGCATTTT.

The CDR3 DNA sequence: TGCGCCAGCAGCCTGGCCGCGACAGGGACGAACACCGGGGAGCTGTTTTTT. Encoded protein: CASSLAATGTNTGELFF. This chain joins TRBV5-1 and TRBJ2-2; 7 bases agree with TRBD1. V was pared by 4 bases and J by 0 bases, with 9 bases of the junction left unmatched. Germline lookup yields CDR1 SGHRS and CDR2 YFSETQ. CDR3 length equals 17 residues.

The sample holds one count of this clone. The rearrangement links TRBV13 to TRBJ1-1; D is undetermined. This CDR3 is 12 amino acids long. Germline loops: CDR1 PRHDT, CDR2 FYEKMQ (reference sequence). Deletions cut 2 bases from V and 7 bases from J, with 8 bases between. For the CDR3, the DNA is TGTGCCAGCAGCTTAACTCGGTATGAAGCTTTCTTT. Translating gives CASSLTRYEAFF.

This chain uses TRBV5-5 with TRBJ2-7; tentatively, D is TRBD2 (5 bases). From germline, CDR1 is SGHKS and CDR2 YYEKEE (reference sequence). The V gene lost 2 bases and the J gene lost 0 bases, with 6 bases spanning the gap. CDR3 length: 13 residues. CDR3 residues: CASSFGLSYEQYF. In DNA, the CDR3 is TGTGCCAGCAGCTTTGGACTCTCCTACGAGCAGTACTTC.

This chain uses TRBV7-9 with TRBJ2-1; D possibly corresponds to TRBD2 (6 bases). Trimming cost V 1 base and J 9 bases, with 10 bases left between them. CDR3 length equals 13 residues. Germline values: CDR1 SEHNR, CDR2 FQNEAQ (reference sequence). CDR3 sequence reads: CASSLVGTREQFF. CDR3 in DNA: TGTGCCAGCAGCTTAGTCGGGACTCGTGAGCAGTTCTTC.

The chain's CDR3 is CASGPQGAGYGYTF. The CDR3 nucleotides are TGTGCCAGCGGCCCACAGGGGGCGGGCTATGGCTACACCTTC. The chain is built from TRBV5-4 and TRBJ1-2, with 9 bases identical to TRBD1. Germline CDR1 and CDR2: SGHNT and YYREEE (reference sequence). With V trimmed by 7 bases and J by 4 bases, 8 bases remained unmatched. There are 14 residues in the CDR3. Complete variable domain (other parts from reference TRBV5-4 and TRBJ1-2): ETGVTQSPTHLIKTRGQQVTLRCSSQSGHNTVSWYQQALGQGPQFIFQYYREEENGRGNFPPRFSGLQFPNYSSELNVNALELDDSALYLCASGPQGAGYGYTFGSGTRLTVV.

This clone has a single count. The V gene is TRBV5-5, the J gene TRBJ1-5; tentatively, D is TRBD1 (5 bases). This CDR3 is built from 15 residues. The germline V gene has CDR1 SGHKS and CDR2 YYEKEE (reference sequence). V lost 0 bases and J lost 5, with 12 bases in between. In nucleotides, the CDR3 is TGTGCCAGCAGCTTGGGCGTCCGCAGGGATCAGCCCCAGCATTTT. It translates to CASSLGVRRDQPQHF.

The rearrangement links TRBV5-8 to TRBJ2-2, with D maybe TRBD1 (6 bases). This CDR3 spans 15 amino acids. V shed 0 bases and J shed 6 bases, with 12 bases lying between them. The germline CDR1 and CDR2 sequences are SGHTS and YDEGEE. This chain's CDR3 is CASSLATWGPGELFF. DNA of the CDR3: TGTGCCAGCAGCTTGGCCACGTGGGGGCCCGGGGAGCTGTTTTTT.

The rearrangement uses TRBV10-1 and TRBJ1-5; D unclear. Between the trimmed V and J ends, which lost 3 bases and 4 bases, there was a span of 7 bases. The CDR3 runs to 13 residues. From germline, CDR1 is WNHNN and CDR2 SYGVQD (reference sequence). CDR3 DNA: TGCGCCAGCAGTGATGACACTAATCAGCCCCAGCATTTT. It yields the protein CASSDDTNQPQHF.

This chain joins TRBV30 and TRBJ2-3; no firm D call. V gave up 3 bases and J gave up 2 bases, with 9 bases separating them. The CDR3 has 13 amino acids. Germline V CDR1 and CDR2: GTSNPN, SVGIG (reference sequence). The CDR3 reads CAWSPSITDTQYF. The CDR3 DNA is TGTGCCTGGAGCCCCTCCATCACAGATACGCAGTATTTT.

The CDR3, as DNA: TGCGCCAGCAGCCAAGATTGGTTCCAGGGGGCAAGCAATCAGCCCCAGCATTTT. It yields the protein CASSQDWFQGASNQPQHF. The J gene is TRBJ1-5, the V gene TRBV4-1, with 8 bases aligning to TRBD1. The CDR3 is made up of 18 amino acids. Unmatched junction bases numbered 8, after V lost 0 bases and J lost 1 base. The germline gives CDR1 MGHRA, CDR2 YSYEKL.

The chain couples TRBV7-2 to TRBJ2-3; perhaps TRBD2 as D (5 bases). V was pared by 7 bases and J by 2 bases, with 13 bases between. Germline V gene data show CDR1 as SGHTA and CDR2 as FQGNSA. This CDR3 contains 14 residues. The CDR3 region has the DNA TGTGCCAGCACCCTAGCCCACTCCACAGATACGCAGTATTTT. Translated: CASTLAHSTDTQYF.

The chain links TRBV6-6 to TRBJ2-1; no firm D call. Trimming took 6 bases from V and 6 from J, leaving 9 bases between them. There are 12 residues in the CDR3. The germline gives CDR1 MNHNY, CDR2 SVGAGI (reference sequence). This CDR3 is CASSGESNEQFF. The CDR3 DNA reads TGTGCCAGCAGCGGCGAGAGCAATGAGCAGTTCTTC.

This rearrangement joins TRBV5-1 to TRBJ1-1; 7 positions match TRBD1. V was clipped by 4 bases and J by 3 bases; unmatched bases: 15. The CDR3 is 17 residues long. Germline-derived CDR1 and CDR2 are SGHRS and YFSETQ. The CDR3 bases are TGCGCCAGCAGCGTTGGACAGGCCCCCCCCCTGGACACTGAAGCTTTCTTT. Its protein is CASSVGQAPPLDTEAFF.

With respect to this clone: One junction end does not reproduce the germline sequence, and a read error may be involved. The rearrangement links TRBV7-7 to TRBJ1-1, with D possibly TRBD1 on 5 matching bases. CDR3 length: 14 amino acids. Germline CDR1 reads SSHAT; CDR2 reads FNYEAQ (reference sequence). In DNA, the CDR3 is TGTGCTAGCAGCTTAGCGGGACCGAACACTGAAGCTTTCTTT. Protein product: CASSLAGPNTEAFF.